A single sample is the source of the 28 T cell receptor beta chains below, sequenced in a study of blood T cell repertoires in COVID-19. TCRdb keeps only in-frame clones here, not all; method: immunoSEQ multiplex PCR. The data show 55,000 to 65,000 clones, under 85% seen once. What was sequenced was peripheral blood. The receptors shown here come from a man in his fifties or sixties with acute or convalescent COVID-19.

This clone was detected a few times. The chain recombines TRBV5-1 with TRBJ1-5; no reliable D call. From germline, CDR1 is SGHRS and CDR2 YFSETQ. The V end lost 0 bases, the J end lost 0 bases, and 4 bases lay between the germline ends. This CDR3 spans 14 amino acids. CDR3 nucleotides: TGCGCCAGCAGCTTGGACAGTAGCAATCAGCCCCAGCATTTT. This gives the protein CASSLDSSNQPQHF.

The rearrangement uses TRBV5-5 and TRBJ1-2; D ambiguous. The V gene lost 1 base and the J gene lost 1 base, with 8 bases spanning the gap. CDR1 and CDR2 from the germline V gene are SGHKS and YYEKEE (reference sequence). CDR3 length: 14 amino acids. CDR3 coding DNA: TGTGCCAGCAGCTTGTTAGCTAATAACTATGGCTACACCTTC. This translates into CASSLLANNYGYTF.

This clone was observed once. This chain joins TRBV5-1 and TRBJ1-1, with TRBD1 as a possible D gene (6 bases). This CDR3 is 16 amino acids long. The ends were cut back, 4 bases at V and 1 base at J, with 17 bases in the middle. The V gene's germline CDR1 is SGHRS and CDR2 YFSETQ. The CDR3 spells CASSPKFGTPNTEAFF. CDR3 DNA: TGCGCCAGCAGCCCTAAGTTCGGGACACCGAACACTGAAGCTTTCTTT.

This clone was seen once. Written as DNA, the CDR3 is TGTGCCAGCAGTCCCCAGGCGACTAGAACCGAGCAGTACTTC. It yields the protein CASSPQATRTEQYF. V and J are TRBV6-5 and TRBJ2-7; D is perhaps TRBD2 (6 bases). From germline, CDR1 is MNHEY and CDR2 SVGAGI. V lost 5 bases, J lost 6 bases, and 17 bases lay in between. This CDR3 contains 14 residues.

This clone has a single count. This rearrangement joins TRBV7-8 to TRBJ2-5, with 10 bases aligning to TRBD2. Trimming at V came to 3 bases and at J to 1 base, leaving 8 bases not matched to a gene. The CDR3 loop spans 17 amino acids. The germline V gene has CDR1 SGHVS and CDR2 FQNEAQ. CDR3 loop: CASSLGLATTPQETQYF. CDR3 coding DNA: TGTGCCAGCAGCTTGGGACTAGCGACTACCCCCCAAGAGACCCAGTACTTC.

The chain couples TRBV7-9 to TRBJ2-7, with 8 positions matching TRBD1. Germline values: CDR1 SEHNR, CDR2 FQNEAQ (reference sequence). V was clipped by 6 bases and J by 7 bases; unmatched bases: 14. The CDR3 loop spans 15 amino acids. Here the CDR3 reads CASRGLGQGAREQYF. Written as DNA, the CDR3 is TGTGCCAGCAGAGGGTTAGGGCAGGGGGCAAGGGAGCAGTACTTC.

The chain couples TRBV5-3 to TRBJ2-7; 8 bases are shared with TRBD1. TRBV5-3 is an ORF, with its function uncertain. V gave up 4 bases and J gave up 3 bases; unmatched junction bases: 9. The CDR3 totals 15 residues. CDR3 sequence: CARSRWGQDYYEQYF. CDR3 bases: TGTGCCAGAAGCCGGTGGGGACAGGATTACTACGAGCAGTACTTC.

This sequence joins TRBV11-2 and TRBJ2-2, with 12 bases fitting TRBD1. Germline V gene lookup returns CDR1 SGHAT and CDR2 FQNNGV. The CDR3 has 18 amino acids. The ends lost 1 base at V and 5 bases at J; junction bases unmatched: 8. The CDR3 is CASSLAPGTGGLTGELFF. The DNA of the CDR3 is TGTGCCAGCAGCTTAGCCCCCGGGACAGGGGGCCTAACCGGGGAGCTGTTTTTT. The variable domain in full, with the rest retrieved from reference TRBV11-2 and TRBJ2-2, is EAGVAQSPRYKIIEKRQSVAFWCNPISGHATLYWYQQILGQGPKLLIQFQNNGVVDDSQLPKDRFSAERLKGVDSTLKIQPAKLEDSAVYLCASSLAPGTGGLTGELFFGEGSRLTVL.

The rearrangement uses TRBV19 and TRBJ1-1; D gene uncertain. Deletions cut 5 bases from V and 4 bases from J, with 20 bases between. The CDR3 loop spans 16 amino acids. Germline loops: CDR1 LNHDA, CDR2 SQIVND (reference sequence). CDR3 amino acids: CASSPRAGAKATEAFF. The CDR3 region has the DNA TGTGCCAGTAGTCCCCGGGCGGGAGCCAAGGCCACTGAAGCTTTCTTT.

This clone was detected many times. The gene calls are TRBV4-2 and TRBJ1-5; 7 nucleotides line up with TRBD1. CDR1 is LGHNA and CDR2 is YNFKEQ in the germline V gene. After removal of 0 bases from V and 5 bases from J, the junction contained 7 bases not matched to a gene. This CDR3 spans 16 amino acids. For the CDR3, the DNA is TGTGCCAGCAGCCAAGAACAGGGACAGACCCATCAGCCCCAGCATTTT. It encodes CASSQEQGQTHQPQHF.

The chain has TRBV28 and TRBJ1-2, with 9 bases aligning to TRBD1. The V segment lost 3 bases and the J segment 4 bases; nucleotides outside the gene matches: 12. Germline assignment: CDR1 MDHEN and CDR2 SYDVKM. This CDR3 comprises 17 residues. CDR3 amino acids: CASSFVQGAYLFYGYTF. CDR3 DNA sequence: TGTGCCAGCAGTTTTGTACAGGGGGCTTATCTGTTCTATGGCTACACCTTC.

The V call is TRBV6-1, the J call TRBJ1-1; 9 bases match TRBD1. The CDR3 sequence is 16 residues long. J was trimmed by 0 bases and V by 4 bases; bases with no gene match: 6. Per germline, CDR1 MNHNS and CDR2 SASEGT. The CDR3 here is CASSGGTGQVNTEAFF. In DNA, the CDR3 is TGTGCCAGCAGTGGAGGGACAGGGCAGGTGAACACTGAAGCTTTCTTT.

The chain couples TRBV7-2 to TRBJ2-1; TRBD2 agrees at 7 bases. The CDR3 is made up of 16 amino acids. V was clipped by 3 bases and J by 0 bases; unmatched bases: 5. Germline CDR1 is SGHTA and CDR2 is FQGNSA. Here the CDR3 reads CASSLGGAISYNEQFF. In DNA, the CDR3 is TGTGCCAGCAGCTTGGGAGGGGCGATCTCCTACAATGAGCAGTTCTTC.

This clone was counted between two and nine times. CDR3 protein: CASSQGPVGTGSNTIYF. In DNA form, the CDR3 reads TGCGCCAGCAGCCAAGGCCCTGTGGGGACAGGGTCAAACACCATATATTTT. The chain joins TRBV4-1 to TRBJ1-3; TRBD1 matches at 9 bases. Germline CDR1 reads MGHRA; CDR2 reads YSYEKL. V shed 1 base and J 6 bases; nucleotides not matched to a gene: 10. This CDR3 has 17 amino acids.

The chain has TRBV4-1 and TRBJ1-4; the D gene is possibly TRBD1 (6 bases). Looked up from germline, CDR1 is MGHRA and CDR2 is YSYEKL. Deletions cut 0 bases from V and 5 bases from J, with 10 bases between. This CDR3 contains 15 residues. The CDR3 loop is CASSQEAGDNEKLFF. The CDR3 coding sequence is TGCGCCAGCAGCCAAGAGGCAGGGGACAATGAAAAACTGTTTTTT.

The rearrangement uses TRBV5-5 and TRBJ2-5, with TRBD2 matching 9 bases. The CDR3 consists of 15 residues. From germline, CDR1 is SGHKS and CDR2 YYEKEE (reference sequence). Trimming cost V 4 bases and J 5 bases; bases outside gene matches: 9. The CDR3 reads CASSPAAGGPETQYF. CDR3 nucleotide sequence: TGTGCCAGCAGCCCGGCCGCGGGGGGGCCGGAGACCCAGTACTTC.

CDR3 DNA sequence: TGTGCCAGCAGCTTAGGGCCAGAAGCTTTCTTT. Encoded protein: CASSLGPEAFF. This chain joins TRBV11-2 and TRBJ1-1, with D unresolved. V was shortened by 1 base and J by 8 bases, with 5 bases between the two germline ends. CDR1 and CDR2 (germline): SGHAT, FQNNGV. This CDR3 spans 11 amino acids.

The sample holds a few counts of this clone. The genes are TRBV5-6 and TRBJ2-3, with TRBD2 matching over 12 bases. Germline loops: CDR1 SGHDT, CDR2 YYEEEE. This CDR3 comprises 14 residues. V was pared by 4 bases and J by 3 bases, with 0 bases of the junction left unmatched. In DNA form, the CDR3 reads TGTGCCAGCAGCCTAGCGGGGGGGACAGATACGCAGTATTTT. The encoded protein is CASSLAGGTDTQYF.

CDR3 DNA: TGTGCCAGCAGTCCTAACCTACAGGGGTACGAGCAGTACTTC. It encodes CASSPNLQGYEQYF. This rearrangement joins TRBV27 to TRBJ2-7; 7 bases fit TRBD1. Germline assignment: CDR1 MNHEY and CDR2 SMNVEV (reference sequence). The CDR3 loop spans 14 amino acids. The V segment lost 5 bases and the J segment 4 bases; nucleotides outside the gene matches: 8.

The chain carries TRBV11-2 and TRBJ2-5; 13 nucleotides match TRBD2. The CDR3 runs to 16 residues. V gave up 4 bases and J gave up 4 bases; unmatched junction bases: 6. The germline gives CDR1 SGHAT, CDR2 FQNNGV. DNA for the CDR3: TGTGCCAGCAGCTCAGGACTAGCGGGGGTCCCAGAGACCCAGTACTTC. Translated, it gives CASSSGLAGVPETQYF.

This chain joins TRBV24-1 and TRBJ1-5; D not resolved. Trimming stripped 5 bases from V and 4 bases from J, with 8 bases between. CDR1 is KGHDR and CDR2 is SFDVKD in the germline V gene. The CDR3 is 13 amino acids. CDR3 DNA: TGTGCCACCAGTGGGAGGGTGAATCAGCCCCAGCATTTT. Translating gives CATSGRVNQPQHF.

The chain has TRBV5-6 and TRBJ1-1; D not certain. The CDR3 spans 13 residues. V lost 1 base and J lost 8, with 12 bases in between. Looked up from germline, CDR1 is SGHDT and CDR2 is YYEEEE. As DNA, the CDR3 is TGTGCCAGCAGCTTGTGGGCAGTCGGCGAAGCTTTCTTT. It is translated as CASSLWAVGEAFF.

The chain combines TRBV19 with TRBJ2-3, with D perhaps matching TRBD2 (7 bases). This CDR3 region has 15 residues. Trimming took off 2 bases at V and 2 bases at J, with 11 bases between the two ends. Per the germline V gene, CDR1 is LNHDA and CDR2 is SQIVND (reference sequence). The CDR3 here is CASSIRGADTDTQYF. In DNA, the CDR3 is TGTGCCAGTAGTATACGGGGGGCCGACACAGATACGCAGTATTTT.

DNA of the CDR3: TGTGCCAGCAGCCCAGCAGGGGGTCACTATGGCTACACCTTC. Protein product: CASSPAGGHYGYTF. The rearrangement links TRBV28 to TRBJ1-2; 7 bases are shared with TRBD1. Germline values: CDR1 MDHEN, CDR2 SYDVKM. The CDR3 sequence is 14 residues long. Trimming at V came to 6 bases and at J to 3 bases, leaving 7 bases not matched to a gene.

This clone was seen a handful of times. The chain employs TRBV2 and TRBJ1-3, with 7 bases identical to TRBD1. The junction had 4 bases not matched to a gene; V was cut back by 1 base and J by 7 bases. Germline V gene sequence: CDR1 SNHLY, CDR2 FYNNEI. The CDR3 totals 14 residues. The CDR3 protein is CASSEEGALNTIYF. Here the CDR3 DNA reads TGTGCCAGCAGTGAAGAGGGGGCGTTGAACACCATATATTTT.

The chain combines TRBV7-6 with TRBJ1-6; TRBD1 matches at 10 bases. From germline, CDR1 is SGHVS and CDR2 FNYEAQ. V dropped 4 bases and J dropped 10; count of bases not matched to a gene: 7. This CDR3 is built from 15 residues. The CDR3 region has the DNA TGTGCCAGCAGCTCAAGGACAGGGGGAGACTCACCCCTCCACTTT. Translating it yields CASSSRTGGDSPLHF.

In this sample, this clone turned up once. The genes are TRBV10-2 and TRBJ2-7; TRBD2 might be the D (6 bases). CDR3 size: 14 residues. The germline CDR1 and CDR2 sequences are WSHSY and SAAADI. V was cut by 6 bases and J by 2 bases, with 14 bases left in between. The CDR3 DNA reads TGCGCCAGCAGCCCAGCGGGTCGGACCTACGAGCAGTACTTC. Its protein is CASSPAGRTYEQYF.

The chain links TRBV7-9 to TRBJ1-2; 9 bases match TRBD1. The CDR3 spans 16 residues. CDR1 is SEHNR, CDR2 FQNEAQ, per germline (reference sequence). V shed 5 bases, J shed 1 base, and the junction held 8 bases outside the gene matches. The CDR3 spells CASSAGTGRSNYGYTF. The CDR3 region has the DNA TGTGCCAGCAGCGCAGGGACAGGGAGGAGTAACTATGGCTACACCTTC.